This T cell receptor beta chain is from a study of blood T cell repertoires in COVID-19. In the original processing: Estimation of nucleated cell counts relied on the amplification of reference gene primers. The method was immunoSEQ multiplex PCR; TCRdb's version includes in-frame clones alone and lacks a portion of them. V and J calls and clone size are those listed in that table; D and trimming were worked out from the DNA. The sample yields about 250,000 clones, 80% to 90% seen once. The CDR3 has 15 residues. The germline V and J ends were trimmed by 2 bases and 7 bases, with 12 bases remaining between them. Germline V gene lookup returns CDR1 MDHEN and CDR2 SYDVKM. This study enrolled people aged about 18 to 90 from roughly 22 US geographic areas. Cohort 3 recovered donors had two negative PCRs, clearance, or symptom resolution. This clone turned up a few times.

The sequencing sample was made of PBMCs or T cells enriched from blood (not recorded which). The source of this sequence is a middle-aged man who had recovered from COVID-19. The chain is built from TRBV28 and TRBJ1-6, with unresolved D. The CDR3: CASSLRGRRNSPLHF. CDR3 DNA sequence: TGTGCCAGCAGTTTAAGAGGGCGTCGGAATTCACCCCTCCACTTT.